This TCR beta chain was sequenced during a study of chemoradiotherapy in HPV16-positive cancers. The study, taken as a whole, reports: Candidate HPV-specific clones and E7-related TCR motifs grew in tumor during treatment.

V lost 7 bases, J lost 4 bases, and 16 bases stayed unmatched. The CDR3 runs to 18 residues. Germline CDR1 and CDR2: SNHLY and FYNNEI. With respect to this clone: No antigen is known for it.

Repertoires were sampled repeatedly during chemoradiotherapy. Using immunoSEQ multiplex PCR, the repertoire was profiled, and TCRdb retains in-frame clones only, with some absent. Among 8,500 to 14,000 clones listed, approximately 90% were seen once. V gene TRBV2 combines with J gene TRBJ2-1; 10 bases align to TRBD2. This receptor was taken from a human donor with HPV-associated anogenital cancer. The source material was blood, sampled from a patient who underwent chemoradiotherapy. The CDR3 spells CASIPLPAGGPLYNEQFF. The CDR3 DNA is TGTGCCAGCATCCCCCTTCCAGCGGGGGGGCCTTTATACAATGAGCAGTTCTTC.